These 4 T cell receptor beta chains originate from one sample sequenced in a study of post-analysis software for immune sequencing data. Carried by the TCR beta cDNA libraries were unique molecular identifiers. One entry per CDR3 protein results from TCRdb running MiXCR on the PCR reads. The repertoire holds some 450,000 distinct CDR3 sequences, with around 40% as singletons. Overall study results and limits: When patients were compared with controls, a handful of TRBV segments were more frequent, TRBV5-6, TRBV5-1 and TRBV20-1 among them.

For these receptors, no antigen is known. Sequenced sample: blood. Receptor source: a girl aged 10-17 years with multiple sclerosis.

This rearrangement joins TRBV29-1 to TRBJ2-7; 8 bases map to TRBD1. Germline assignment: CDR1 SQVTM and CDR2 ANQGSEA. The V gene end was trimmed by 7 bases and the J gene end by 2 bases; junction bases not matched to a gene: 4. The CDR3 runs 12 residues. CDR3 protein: CSGTTGAYEQYF. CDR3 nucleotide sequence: TGCAGCGGTACGACAGGGGCCTACGAGCAGTACTTC.

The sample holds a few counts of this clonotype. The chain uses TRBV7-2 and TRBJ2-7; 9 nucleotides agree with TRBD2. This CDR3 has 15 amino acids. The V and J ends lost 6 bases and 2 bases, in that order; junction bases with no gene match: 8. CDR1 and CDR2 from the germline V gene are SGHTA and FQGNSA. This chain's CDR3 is CASRFSGSVTYEQYF. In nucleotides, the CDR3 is TGTGCCAGCAGGTTTAGCGGGAGTGTCACCTACGAGCAGTACTTC.

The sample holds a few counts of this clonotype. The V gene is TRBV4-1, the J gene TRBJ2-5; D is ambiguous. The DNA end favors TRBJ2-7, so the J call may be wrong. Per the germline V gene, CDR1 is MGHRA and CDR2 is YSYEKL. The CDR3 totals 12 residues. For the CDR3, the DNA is TGCGCCAGCAGCCAGTCGACCGCCGAGCAGTACTTC. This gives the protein CASSQSTAEQYF.

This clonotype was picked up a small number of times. The CDR3 spells CSANGQGGSDEQYF. CDR3 DNA sequence: TGCAGTGCTAATGGACAGGGCGGTTCGGACGAGCAGTACTTC. The chain couples TRBV20-1 to TRBJ2-7, with 8 nucleotides matching TRBD1. From germline, CDR1 is DFQATT and CDR2 SNEGSKA (reference sequence). The CDR3 is 14 amino acids. The ends lost 4 bases at V and 5 bases at J; junction bases unmatched: 10.